This T cell receptor (beta chain) was sequenced in a study of T cell responses to AZD1222 COVID-19 vaccine. On this clone: Its antigen remains unknown.

CDR1 is MNHNS and CDR2 is SASEGT in the germline V gene. V lost 1 base and J 4 bases, leaving 16 bases between the germline ends. This CDR3 comprises 16 residues. The table came from immunoSEQ multiplex PCR; TCRdb's copy has only in-frame clones and leaves some out. The sample consists of 150,000 to 200,000 clones, roughly 92% of them appearing once. Study conclusions and caveats: Females outnumbered males among donors, who were mostly white British; clonal diversity was possibly underestimated.

Here the sequenced sample was peripheral blood, taken on day 0 of AZD1222 vaccination. The receptor comes from an adult in good health. V and J are TRBV6-1 and TRBJ1-2, with D perhaps matching TRBD1 (5 bases). For the CDR3, the DNA is TGTGCCAGCAGTGAAGTCTGGGGGTCTAGGGGCTATGGCTACACCTTC. The encoded protein is CASSEVWGSRGYGYTF.